This TCR beta chain was profiled in a study of blood T cell repertoires in COVID-19. Overall study context: Acute and convalescent COVID-19 specimens originated in the United States, Italy and Spain.

This clone was found a few times. Other DNA sequences in this sample translate to the same CDR3. The assay was immunoSEQ multiplex PCR, and TCRdb's table has in-frame clones only and misses some. The profile shows 200,000 to 250,000 clones, about nine tenths of them singletons. This receptor was identified in a woman aged 40 to 49 with acute COVID-19. The material sequenced was PBMCs or T cells enriched from blood (not recorded which).

The CDR3 bases are TGTGCCAGTAGTCCACAGGGCAACTATGGCTACACCTTC. Translating gives CASSPQGNYGYTF. The chain recombines TRBV19 with TRBJ1-2; possible D gene TRBD1, 6 bases. The germline V gene has CDR1 LNHDA and CDR2 SQIVND (reference sequence). V dropped 5 bases and J dropped 2 bases, with 9 bases sitting between them. The CDR3 runs 13 residues. The full variable domain, rest sourced from reference TRBV19 and TRBJ1-2, is DGGITQSPKYLFRKEGQNVTLSCEQNLNHDAMYWYRQDPGQGLRLIYYSQIVNDFQKGDIAEGYSVSREKKESFPLTVTSAQKNPTAFYLCASSPQGNYGYTFGSGTRLTVV.